These 23 T cell receptor beta chains were sequenced from one sample in a study of blood T cell repertoires in COVID-19 (dated by TCRdb to about 2020). Library prep was done by the immunoSEQ multiplex PCR assay. Here the immuneACCESS table is served through TCRdb, limited to in-frame sequences with V and J called. Missing clones are a known gap in these copies; in checked studies unresolved V genes cover under half, and the rest lacks a known reason. The sample yields some 290,000 clones; approximately 90% were counted once. Together, the top ten hold over 2% of the sample. Sequences were obtained from PBMCs or T cells enriched from blood (not recorded which). Source of these receptors: a woman between 35 and 50 years old with acute COVID-19.

The chain combines TRBV7-2 with TRBJ2-5; TRBD2 aligns across 11 bases. The CDR3 spans 18 residues. CDR1 is SGHTA, CDR2 FQGNSA, per germline. V was pared by 4 bases and J by 1 base, with 11 bases of the junction left unmatched. Here the CDR3 reads CASSSGPSGGPTQETQYF. In DNA, the CDR3 is TGTGCCAGCAGCTCCGGCCCTAGCGGGGGGCCCACCCAAGAGACCCAGTACTTC.

The V call is TRBV2, the J call TRBJ2-6, with 7 bases identical to TRBD1. CDR1 SNHLY and CDR2 FYNNEI come from the germline V gene. Trimming cost V 5 bases and J 2 bases; bases outside gene matches: 6. CDR3 size: 16 residues. CDR3 sequence: CASSRQGTAGANVLTF. CDR3 DNA sequence: TGTGCCAGCAGTCGACAGGGAACAGCTGGGGCCAACGTCCTGACTTTC.

The chain recombines TRBV4-2 with TRBJ1-4; possibly TRBD1 for D (5 bases). The V and J ends lost 0 bases and 3 bases respectively, with 8 bases between them. Germline V lookup: CDR1 LGHNA, CDR2 YNFKEQ. The CDR3 is made up of 15 amino acids. CDR3 residues: CASSQDRQPNEKLFF. The CDR3 DNA is TGTGCCAGCAGCCAAGATCGACAGCCTAATGAAAAACTGTTTTTT.

The chain is built from TRBV7-9 and TRBJ1-2, with TRBD1 matching over 9 bases. The CDR3 has 15 residues. Germline loops: CDR1 SEHNR, CDR2 FQNEAQ (reference sequence). V was clipped by 5 bases and J by 5 bases; unmatched bases: 9. The CDR3 sequence is CASSTTGTGLYGYTF. CDR3 nucleotides: TGTGCCAGCAGCACCACCGGGACAGGGCTTTATGGCTACACCTTC. The full variable domain, completed using reference TRBV7-9 and TRBJ1-2, is DTGVSQNPRHKITKRGQNVTFRCDPISEHNRLYWYRQTLGQGPEFLTYFQNEAQLEKSRLLSDRFSAERPKGSFSTLEIQRTEQGDSAMYLCASSTTGTGLYGYTFGSGTRLTVV.

This rearrangement joins TRBV18 to TRBJ2-7; no firm D call. The germline V gene encodes CDR1 KGHSH and CDR2 LQKENI. The CDR3 spans 14 residues. V was cut by 5 bases and J by 0 bases, with 11 bases left in between. CDR3 coding DNA: TGTGCCAGCTCAGTAGAAAGCCTCTCCTACGAGCAGTACTTC. Its protein is CASSVESLSYEQYF.

The V call is TRBV5-4, the J call TRBJ1-2; weak D call: TRBD1 (6 bases). V was cut by 2 bases and J by 6 bases, with 20 bases left in between. Per the germline V gene, CDR1 is SGHNT and CDR2 is YYREEE (reference sequence). CDR3 length: 16 residues. CDR3 in amino acids: CASSFWVSSGANGYTF. The CDR3 region has the DNA TGTGCCAGCAGCTTTTGGGTGTCGTCAGGGGCTAATGGCTACACCTTC. Looking up the rest from reference TRBV5-4 and TRBJ1-2 gives the full variable domain: ETGVTQSPTHLIKTRGQQVTLRCSSQSGHNTVSWYQQALGQGPQFIFQYYREEENGRGNFPPRFSGLQFPNYSSELNVNALELDDSALYLCASSFWVSSGANGYTFGSGTRLTVV.

Note on this clone: The junction shows a germline mismatch at one end, possibly a read error. The rearrangement links TRBV7-7 to TRBJ2-1, with 16 positions matching TRBD2. The CDR3 is 15 residues long. Germline V gene lookup returns CDR1 SSHAT and CDR2 FNYEAQ (reference sequence). CDR3 nucleotides: TGTGCTAGCAGCCCCGGGACTAGCGGGAGGGCCGTATTGATCTTC. As protein: CASSPGTSGRAVLIF.

The chain is built from TRBV5-1 and TRBJ2-1; 11 bases are a match to TRBD2. From germline, CDR1 is SGHRS and CDR2 YFSETQ. CDR3 length equals 16 residues. Losses at the gene ends were 4 bases for V and 10 bases for J; bases not matched to a gene: 13. The CDR3: CASSRPGTSGTSEQFF. The DNA of the CDR3 is TGCGCCAGCAGCCGTCCTGGGACTAGCGGAACCTCGGAGCAGTTCTTC.

This rearrangement joins TRBV28 to TRBJ1-5, with 9 bases aligning to TRBD1. The V and J ends lost 7 bases and 6 bases, in that order; junction bases with no gene match: 16. CDR3 length: 17 amino acids. In germline, CDR1 is MDHEN, CDR2 SYDVKM. CDR3 sequence: CASMRFRTGGLGQPQHF. The CDR3 DNA reads as TGTGCCAGCATGCGATTTAGAACAGGGGGCCTGGGTCAGCCCCAGCATTTT.

The chain combines TRBV9 with TRBJ2-2; 7 positions agree with TRBD2. V shed 0 bases, J shed 5 bases, and the junction held 7 bases outside the gene matches. The CDR3 is 16 residues long. Germline V gives CDR1 SGDLS, CDR2 YYNGEE. CDR3 nucleotide sequence: TGTGCCAGCAGCGTAGAGGGGAGGGCCCGAACCGGGGAGCTGTTTTTT. This codes for CASSVEGRARTGELFF.

This sequence joins TRBV5-1 and TRBJ2-5, with 9 bases lining up with TRBD2. Looked up from germline, CDR1 is SGHRS and CDR2 is YFSETQ. Germline trimming cut 3 bases from V and 4 bases from J; bases unmatched to any gene: 4. CDR3 length: 14 residues. CDR3 nucleotides: TGCGCCAGCAGCTCCTTAGCGGGAGCAGAGACCCAGTACTTC. This codes for CASSSLAGAETQYF.

The V call is TRBV28, the J call TRBJ2-7; TRBD2 matches 8 bases. V lost 4 bases, J lost 4 bases, and 9 bases stayed unmatched. Per the germline V gene, CDR1 is MDHEN and CDR2 is SYDVKM. CDR3 size: 15 residues. CDR3 residues: CASSSRRTSLYEQYF. As DNA, the CDR3 is TGTGCCAGCAGTTCCCGCAGGACTAGCCTGTACGAGCAGTACTTC.

This chain connects TRBV5-6 to TRBJ2-1; TRBD1 agrees at 10 bases. The CDR3 totals 16 residues. Germline V gives CDR1 SGHDT, CDR2 YYEEEE. V gave up 2 bases and J gave up 10 bases; unmatched junction bases: 12. CDR3: CASSFRDRGRFTEQFF. The CDR3 DNA sequence: TGTGCCAGCAGCTTCCGGGACAGGGGTAGGTTTACGGAGCAGTTCTTC.

The chain uses TRBV5-5 and TRBJ1-5; possibly TRBD1 for D (6 bases). The CDR3 is made up of 14 amino acids. V lost 4 bases to trimming and J lost 7 bases, with 15 bases between them. CDR1 and CDR2 from the germline V gene are SGHKS and YYEKEE (reference sequence). The CDR3 DNA reads TGTGCCAGCAGCGTAGAGGGGGAAGGGCAGCCCCAGCATTTT. It specifies CASSVEGEGQPQHF.

The J gene is TRBJ2-3, the V gene TRBV7-2, with D possibly being TRBD2 (5 bases). The germline V gene encodes CDR1 SGHTA and CDR2 FQGNSA. The V and J ends lost 5 bases and 4 bases respectively, with 10 bases between them. This CDR3 has 13 amino acids. The CDR3 protein is CASSVDSADTQYF. The CDR3 DNA is TGTGCCAGCAGCGTGGACTCAGCAGATACGCAGTATTTT.

V gene TRBV18 combines with J gene TRBJ1-1, with 9 nucleotides matching TRBD1. The germline CDR1 and CDR2 sequences are KGHSH and LQKENI. The length of the CDR3 is 13 residues. V lost 2 bases and J lost 11; bases outside the gene matches: 6. CDR3 region: CASSPGTGLMAFF. The CDR3 DNA reads as TGTGCCAGCTCACCAGGGACAGGGCTGATGGCTTTCTTT.

V gene TRBV2 combines with J gene TRBJ2-3; 11 bases are shared with TRBD2. V lost 4 bases to trimming and J lost 6 bases; unmatched junction nucleotides: 12. From germline, CDR1 is SNHLY and CDR2 FYNNEI. The CDR3 consists of 17 residues. The CDR3 nucleotides are TGTGCCAGCAGTGCGAGGGGGGCTAGCGGGAGGCCGGATACGCAGTATTTT. Translation: CASSARGASGRPDTQYF.

The chain recombines TRBV30 with TRBJ2-1; D gene unclear. The CDR3 spans 15 residues. Trimming pared 3 bases from V and 5 bases from J, leaving 17 bases between. The germline CDR1 and CDR2 sequences are GTSNPN and SVGIG (reference sequence). This CDR3 reads CAWRNNGGTNNEQFF. In nucleotides, the CDR3 is TGTGCCTGGAGAAATAACGGCGGAACCAACAATGAGCAGTTCTTC.

The chain links TRBV5-4 to TRBJ2-5; a possible D gene is TRBD2 (5 bases). V was shortened by 4 bases and J by 3 bases, with 16 bases between the two germline ends. The CDR3 sequence is 15 residues long. Per germline, CDR1 SGHNT and CDR2 YYREEE (reference sequence). The CDR3 DNA is TGTGCCAGCAGCCAGGAAGCGGAACGAGAAGAGACCCAGTACTTC. This translates into CASSQEAEREETQYF. The whole variable domain, filled in from reference TRBV5-4 and TRBJ2-5, reads ETGVTQSPTHLIKTRGQQVTLRCSSQSGHNTVSWYQQALGQGPQFIFQYYREEENGRGNFPPRFSGLQFPNYSSELNVNALELDDSALYLCASSQEAEREETQYFGPGTRLLVL.

V is TRBV10-3 and J is TRBJ1-2, with a tentative D call TRBD1 (5 bases). Germline V gives CDR1 ENHRY, CDR2 SYGVKD. The V end lost 6 bases, the J end lost 3 bases, and 17 bases lay between the germline ends. The CDR3 has 15 residues. CDR3: CAIRDSTGGDYGYTF. The CDR3 DNA reads TGTGCCATCAGGGACTCCACAGGCGGGGACTATGGCTACACCTTC.

The gene calls are TRBV7-2 and TRBJ1-6; tentative D call: TRBD1 (5 bases). CDR3 length: 16 amino acids. Germline V lookup: CDR1 SGHTA, CDR2 FQGNSA. Trimming left V 1 base short and J 7 bases short, with 14 bases between. The CDR3 region is CASSLVGTRLNSPLHF. The CDR3 DNA is TGTGCCAGCAGCTTAGTGGGGACTCGTCTGAATTCACCCCTCCACTTT.

The chain has TRBV5-1 and TRBJ1-2; 7 bases are shared with TRBD1. Germline loops: CDR1 SGHRS, CDR2 YFSETQ. V dropped 2 bases and J dropped 6; count of bases not matched to a gene: 10. This CDR3 has 15 residues. The CDR3 bases are TGCGCCAGCAGCTTAGGGGGCAGGGGAGTGGATGGCTACACCTTC. Translated: CASSLGGRGVDGYTF.

The rearrangement uses TRBV9 and TRBJ2-2, with D possibly matching TRBD1 (6 bases). The CDR3 totals 14 residues. Trimming stripped 0 bases from V and 7 bases from J, with 10 bases between. Germline loops: CDR1 SGDLS, CDR2 YYNGEE. CDR3 in amino acids: CASSVVATGGELFF. In nucleotides, the CDR3 is TGTGCCAGCAGCGTAGTAGCGACAGGCGGGGAGCTGTTTTTT.